This T cell receptor beta chain was identified in a study of cytomegalovirus exposure and HLA in healthy donors. The PCR employed 60 Vbeta primers together with 13 Jbeta primers. Data came from immunoSEQ multiplex PCR; TCRdb stores just in-frame clones and leaves some out. The data contain approximately 170,000 clones, roughly 80% of them singletons. The germline V gene has CDR1 SGHAT and CDR2 FQNNGV. The V end lost 3 bases, the J end lost 4 bases, and 9 bases lay between the germline ends. The CDR3 loop spans 13 amino acids. The sample consisted of PBMCs. The V call is TRBV11-2, the J call TRBJ1-1, with D possibly TRBD1 on 5 matching bases. The receptor was derived from a male donor in good health and CMV-seronegative. CDR3 sequence (DNA): TGTGCCAGCAGCTTTGGACACGCCACTGAAGCTTTCTTT. Translation: CASSFGHATEAFF.